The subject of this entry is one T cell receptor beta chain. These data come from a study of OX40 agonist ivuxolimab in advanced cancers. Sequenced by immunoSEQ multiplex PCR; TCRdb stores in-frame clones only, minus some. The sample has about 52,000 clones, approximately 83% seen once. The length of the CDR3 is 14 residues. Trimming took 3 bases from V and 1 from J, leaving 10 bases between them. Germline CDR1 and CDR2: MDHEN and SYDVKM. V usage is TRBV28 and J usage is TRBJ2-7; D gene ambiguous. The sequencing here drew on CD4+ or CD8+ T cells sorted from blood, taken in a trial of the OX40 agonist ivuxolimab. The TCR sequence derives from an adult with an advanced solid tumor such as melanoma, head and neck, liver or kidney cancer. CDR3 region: CASSFQGVSYEQYF. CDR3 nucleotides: TGTGCCAGCAGTTTTCAAGGAGTATCCTACGAGCAGTACTTC.